Listed here is a single T cell receptor (beta chain). What it recognizes is unknown. Treatment defined: 19 received Ad26.COV2.S at low or high dose, single or two shots; five or six received placebo; per-sample allocation not given. Repertoires come from day 63 after the first vaccine or placebo injection. Germline V lookup: CDR1 LGHNA, CDR2 YSLEER. J was trimmed by 3 bases and V by 0 bases; bases with no gene match: 10. The CDR3 spans 18 residues. The data were produced by immunoSEQ multiplex PCR, yet TCRdb's version contains in-frame clones alone and is incomplete. The data hold about 350,000 clones, with 88% observed a single time. This sample is drawn from a study of Ad26.COV2.S vaccination and SARS-CoV-2 variants. Study-level information: Enrolled in COV1001, the donor was in the Ad26.COV2.S trial arm, which received the vaccine. Study-level points and caveats: Spike-specific responses of CD8+ and CD4+ T cells were reported to display substantial breadth after vaccination.

This receptor was identified in a person between 18 and 60 years old who received the Ad26.COV2.S COVID-19 vaccine or a placebo. The chain couples TRBV4-3 to TRBJ2-7; TRBD2 matches 11 bases. Here the sequenced sample was peripheral blood, taken in a trial of Ad26.COV2.S vaccine versus placebo. CDR3 in amino acids: CASSQDSSRTSGSYEQYF. CDR3 in DNA: TGCGCCAGCAGCCAAGACTCCTCTCGAACTAGCGGGAGCTACGAGCAGTACTTC.